What follows describes a single T cell receptor beta chain. Only in-frame clones appear in the TCRdb table, and some are missing; sequencing was by immunoSEQ multiplex PCR. Of roughly 120,000 clones detected, approximately 90% appear once; the ten largest clones hold 1.5%. The data were obtained in a study of T cell changes during pregnancy in multiple sclerosis. The V and J ends lost 1 base and 10 bases respectively, with 11 bases between them. The CDR3 totals 14 residues. Looked up from germline, CDR1 is SGHDN and CDR2 is FVKESK. This chain links TRBV14 with TRBJ1-6, with a weak D call TRBD1 (5 bases). Source: peripheral blood, taken in the third trimester of pregnancy. The TCR originated in a female donor with multiple sclerosis, enrolled in a pregnancy study. DNA of the CDR3: TGTGCCAGCAGCCAAGTGCAGGGAGGATCACCCCTCCACTTT. This sequence encodes CASSQVQGGSPLHF.